The entry below gives a single T cell receptor (beta chain) sequence along with its context. Its antigen is unknown. CDR3 length: 13 residues. Looked up from germline, CDR1 is SGHTA and CDR2 is FQGTGA. The V end lost 2 bases, the J end lost 0 bases, and 4 bases lay between the germline ends. CD4+ naive, central memory, regulatory and stem cell-like memory subsets were isolated by sorting on CD45RO/CCR7/CD25/CD127/CD95/CD27. Sequenced material consisted of expressed TCRB transcripts (all of the isolated RNA was reverse transcribed). Assay: immunoSEQ multiplex PCR; the TCRdb copy retains only in-frame clones and omits some. This sample has roughly 330,000 clones, with 9.5% to 12% found just once. The data derive from a study of beta chain features in type 1 diabetes. Study-wide findings and caveats: TCRB repertoires of naive, central memory and Treg cells appeared more similar among patients than among healthy donors.

Sequenced material: naive CD4+ T cells from blood. V gene TRBV7-3 combines with J gene TRBJ1-1; the D is unclear. The receptor comes from a woman aged 30 to 39 in good health. CDR3 in DNA: TGTGCCAGCAGCTTACAGATGAACACTGAAGCTTTCTTT. As protein: CASSLQMNTEAFF.